The 7 T cell receptor beta chains reported below all come from one sample, sequenced in a study of identical twins. From the 5' RACE reads, TCRdb called clonotypes with MiXCR, one entry per CDR3 protein. The sample has hundreds of thousands of distinct CDR3 sequences; 8.5% to 9% are singletons. The same data also contributed to another study, on yellow fever vaccine responses in identical twins.

Sequences were obtained from PBMCs. The receptors were sampled from a woman under 30 in good health.

There are many counts of this clonotype. V usage is TRBV11-1 and J usage is TRBJ2-3; 13 bases line up with TRBD2. V trimming: 5 bases; J trimming: 0 bases; junction bases outside the gene matches: 14. The germline V gene has CDR1 SGHAT and CDR2 FQDESV (reference sequence). The CDR3 loop spans 20 amino acids. CDR3 loop: CASSTTTSGRFRSSTDTQYF. The CDR3 DNA sequence: TGTGCCAGCAGCACCACGACTAGCGGGAGGTTCCGATCTAGCACAGATACGCAGTATTTT.

The sample holds a few counts of this clonotype. This chain uses TRBV6-1 with TRBJ1-2; D is ambiguous. This CDR3 is 13 amino acids long. Trimming shortened V by 5 bases and J by 5 bases, and 12 bases separated the two germline ends. Germline V gives CDR1 MNHNS, CDR2 SASEGT. The CDR3 is CASSPKELYGYTF. The CDR3 DNA reads as TGTGCCAGCAGTCCGAAGGAACTTTATGGCTACACCTTC.

The rearrangement uses TRBV5-1 and TRBJ1-1; 7 positions match TRBD1. Germline V gene lookup returns CDR1 SGHRS and CDR2 YFSETQ. The CDR3 covers 15 residues. V shed 1 base and J 0 bases; nucleotides not matched to a gene: 3. The CDR3 DNA reads TGCGCCAGCAGCTTGAACGACAGGGTGAACACTGAAGCTTTCTTT. This translates into CASSLNDRVNTEAFF.

The chain links TRBV9 to TRBJ2-3, with TRBD2 matching over 12 bases. V dropped 0 bases and J dropped 2; count of bases not matched to a gene: 13. Germline CDR1 reads SGDLS; CDR2 reads YYNGEE. The CDR3 runs 20 residues. The CDR3 bases are TGTGCCAGCAGCGTAGCCCCGGCGACTAGCGGGGGAGCCCCCACAGATACGCAGTATTTT. Translating it yields CASSVAPATSGGAPTDTQYF.

Only a few counts were recorded for this clonotype. The chain employs TRBV10-2 and TRBJ2-3; 11 bases are a match to TRBD1. V lost 8 bases, J lost 5 bases, and 9 bases stayed unmatched. This CDR3 has 15 amino acids. Germline V lookup: CDR1 WSHSY, CDR2 SAAADI. CDR3 DNA: TGCGCCAGCGGTTGGACAGGGGGCATGGGAGATACGCAGTATTTT. This encodes CASGWTGGMGDTQYF.

This clonotype was counted between two and nine times. The chain has TRBV20-1 and TRBJ2-7; D unclear. Trimming stripped 6 bases from V and 1 base from J, with 16 bases between. Germline V gene sequence: CDR1 DFQATT, CDR2 SNEGSKA (reference sequence). The CDR3 spans 14 residues. The DNA for the CDR3 is TGCAGTGCAGGTCTAGGCTTGGGGTCCTACGAGCAGTACTTC. This gives the protein CSAGLGLGSYEQYF.

This clonotype was seen repeatedly, ten times or more. This chain links TRBV7-9 with TRBJ1-5; D may be TRBD1 (6 bases). V was cut by 5 bases and J by 7 bases, with 15 bases left in between. Per the germline V gene, CDR1 is SEHNR and CDR2 is FQNEAQ (reference sequence). The CDR3 has 14 amino acids. The CDR3 protein is CASSLDRPEQPQHF. CDR3 DNA sequence: TGTGCCAGCAGCCTAGACAGGCCAGAGCAGCCCCAGCATTTT. The variable domain in full, with the rest retrieved from reference TRBV7-9 and TRBJ1-5, is DTGVSQNPRHKITKRGQNVTFRCDPISEHNRLYWYRQTLGQGPEFLTYFQNEAQLEKSRLLSDRFSAERPKGSFSTLEIQRTEQGDSAMYLCASSLDRPEQPQHFGDGTRLSIL.